What follows are 32 T cell receptor beta chains derived from one specimen sequenced in a study of cytomegalovirus exposure and HLA in healthy donors (dated by TCRdb to about 2017). The library was produced with the immunoSEQ multiplex PCR assay. For the multiplex PCR, a mixture combining 60 forward primers for TCR Vbeta segments and 13 reverse primers for TCR Jbeta segments was used. TCRdb provides this immuneACCESS table in a form limited to in-frame rearrangements. Some clones are lacking; in checked studies, under half of them reflect an unresolved V gene, and why the rest are absent is not known. Here the sample has about 190,000 clones; approximately 81% occur a single time. 3.5% to 4% of the sample belongs to the ten largest clones. The sample was PBMCs. Source of these receptors: a man between 45 and 60 years old in good health and CMV-seronegative.

The V and J genes are TRBV27 and TRBJ1-2, with D maybe TRBD1 (5 bases). Trimming removed 3 bases at V and 8 bases at J, with 28 bases between. The CDR3 has 18 residues. Germline V gives CDR1 MNHEY, CDR2 SMNVEV (reference sequence). Written as DNA, the CDR3 is TGTGCCAGCAGTTTTCTTTTTGGGGCCCCGTCGGGTAGTCCCGGCTACACCTTC. It encodes CASSFLFGAPSGSPGYTF.

The chain employs TRBV4-3 and TRBJ2-7; a weak D match, TRBD2 (5 bases). Germline lookup yields CDR1 LGHNA and CDR2 YSLEER. V lost 0 bases and J 2 bases, leaving 8 bases between the germline ends. The CDR3 has 14 residues. The CDR3 reads CASSQDLGAYEQYF. The CDR3 bases are TGCGCCAGCAGCCAAGATCTGGGAGCCTACGAGCAGTACTTC.

V is TRBV9 and J is TRBJ2-3, with 9 bases lining up with TRBD2. Germline CDR1 and CDR2: SGDLS and YYNGEE. The CDR3 is 16 residues long. V gave up 4 bases and J gave up 1 base; unmatched junction bases: 7. CDR3 protein: CASSPHRTSGTDTQYF. CDR3 in DNA: TGTGCCAGCAGCCCTCATAGGACTAGCGGCACAGATACGCAGTATTTT.

The sample holds a few counts of this clone. At the DNA level, this CDR3 is encoded by other sequences in the same sample as well. The chain carries TRBV7-3 and TRBJ2-3; D unresolved. The V end was cut by 0 bases, the J end by 2 bases, with 3 bases between. This CDR3 has 13 residues. Germline assignment: CDR1 SGHTA and CDR2 FQGTGA. CDR3 nucleotides: TGTGCCAGCAGCTTAACGTACACAGATACGCAGTATTTT. Residues: CASSLTYTDTQYF.

The chain links TRBV9 to TRBJ2-7; D gene uncertain. CDR3 length: 14 amino acids. Trimming removed 0 bases from V and 2 bases from J, with 9 bases in between. The germline V gene has CDR1 SGDLS and CDR2 YYNGEE. In nucleotides, the CDR3 is TGTGCCAGCAGCGTAGGAGACACTCCCTACGAGCAGTACTTC. Amino acid sequence: CASSVGDTPYEQYF.

The chain employs TRBV11-3 and TRBJ2-3; D call uncertain. The germline V gene encodes CDR1 SGHNT and CDR2 YENEEA. The CDR3 is made up of 15 amino acids. V was pared by 3 bases and J by 1 base, with 11 bases between. CDR3 residues: CASSFGGSGTDTQYF. The CDR3 DNA follows: TGTGCCAGCAGCTTCGGCGGCAGTGGCACAGATACGCAGTATTTT. Full variable domain (outside the CDR3, taken from reference TRBV11-3 and TRBJ2-3): EAGVVQSPRYKIIEKKQPVAFWCNPISGHNTLYWYLQNLGQGPELLIRYENEEAVDDSQLPKDRFSAERLKGVDSTLKIQPAELGDSAVYLCASSFGGSGTDTQYFGPGTRLTVL.

This chain uses TRBV5-1 with TRBJ2-1; 7 nucleotides line up with TRBD2. Germline V CDR1 and CDR2: SGHRS, YFSETQ. V gave up 3 bases and J gave up 3 bases; unmatched junction bases: 6. The CDR3 has 15 residues. In DNA, the CDR3 is TGCGCCAGCAGCTCAGCGGGGCGGGACTACAATGAGCAGTTCTTC. Translated: CASSSAGRDYNEQFF.

The J gene is TRBJ2-3, the V gene TRBV15, with 8 bases matching TRBD2. Germline CDR1 and CDR2: LNHNV and YYDKDF (reference sequence). The CDR3 length is 15 residues. V trimming: 5 bases; J trimming: 3 bases; junction bases outside the gene matches: 7. The CDR3 reads CATSAGGGGTDTQYF. The CDR3 DNA follows: TGTGCCACCAGCGCCGGGGGGGGCGGGACAGATACGCAGTATTTT.

The chain is built from TRBV18 and TRBJ2-1; no reliable D call. CDR1 and CDR2 (germline): KGHSH, LQKENI. Trimming removed 4 bases at V and 4 bases at J, with 14 bases between. CDR3 length equals 15 residues. The CDR3 DNA reads TGTGCCAGCTCACTGCCCCTCTCAGAATACAATGAGCAGTTCTTC. Its protein is CASSLPLSEYNEQFF. The full variable domain, completed using reference TRBV18 and TRBJ2-1, is NAGVMQNPRHLVRRRGQEARLRCSPMKGHSHVYWYRQLPEEGLKFMVYLQKENIIDESGMPKERFSAEFPKEGPSILRIQQVVRGDSAAYFCASSLPLSEYNEQFFGPGTRLTVL.

The rearrangement links TRBV5-4 to TRBJ2-5; the D gene is possibly TRBD1 (5 bases). The CDR3 has 15 residues. Deletions cut 2 bases from V and 9 bases from J, with 20 bases between. Germline V gene lookup returns CDR1 SGHNT and CDR2 YYREEE (reference sequence). The CDR3 loop reads CASSLARTGLRAQYF. The CDR3, as DNA: TGTGCCAGCAGCTTAGCCCGAACAGGCCTTCGGGCCCAGTACTTC. Drawing the rest from reference TRBV5-4 and TRBJ2-5, the complete variable domain is ETGVTQSPTHLIKTRGQQVTLRCSSQSGHNTVSWYQQALGQGPQFIFQYYREEENGRGNFPPRFSGLQFPNYSSELNVNALELDDSALYLCASSLARTGLRAQYFGPGTRLLVL.

The chain uses TRBV27 and TRBJ1-2, with 7 positions matching TRBD1. Germline V gene sequence: CDR1 MNHEY, CDR2 SMNVEV (reference sequence). The CDR3 loop spans 13 amino acids. Trimming took 6 bases from V and 3 from J; bases not matched to a gene: 4. The CDR3 nucleotides are TGTGCCAGCAGAGGGGACAGCTACTATGGCTACACCTTC. This encodes CASRGDSYYGYTF.

The CDR3 DNA sequence: TGCAGCGTCTTAATCTTCAGGGTTTTAACCTACGAGCAGTACTTC. Protein product: CSVLIFRVLTYEQYF. The rearrangement links TRBV29-1 to TRBJ2-5; weak D call: TRBD1 (5 bases). The end of the DNA is better explained by TRBJ2-7, so the J call may be wrong. CDR3 size: 15 residues. Per germline, CDR1 SQVTM and CDR2 ANQGSEA.

The chain combines TRBV15 with TRBJ1-1, with TRBD1 as a possible D gene (5 bases). Trimming shortened V by 0 bases and J by 7 bases, and 9 bases separated the two germline ends. From germline, CDR1 is LNHNV and CDR2 YYDKDF (reference sequence). CDR3 length: 13 amino acids. The chain's CDR3 is CATSRDQGSEAFF. The CDR3 DNA sequence: TGTGCCACCAGCAGAGACCAGGGTAGTGAAGCTTTCTTT.

CDR3 sequence: CASSKGRRDTGEHF. The CDR3 DNA sequence: TGTGCCAGCAGCAAAGGGAGGCGTGACACCGGGGAGCATTTT. V and J are TRBV21-1 and TRBJ1-5. TRBV21-1 is termed a pseudogene. The CDR3 spans 14 residues.

This sequence joins TRBV5-1 and TRBJ2-3; 10 bases are a match to TRBD2. Per germline, CDR1 SGHRS and CDR2 YFSETQ. CDR3 length: 19 residues. The V and J ends lost 3 bases and 0 bases, in that order; junction bases with no gene match: 13. CDR3 sequence: CASSYPISIAGGSTDTQYF. The CDR3 DNA sequence: TGCGCCAGCAGCTACCCAATTTCCATAGCGGGGGGCAGCACAGATACGCAGTATTTT. Based on the CDR3 plus reference TRBV5-1 and TRBJ2-3, the full variable domain is KAGVTQTPRYLIKTRGQQVTLSCSPISGHRSVSWYQQTPGQGLQFLFEYFSETQRNKGNFPGRFSGRQFSNSRSEMNVSTLELGDSALYLCASSYPISIAGGSTDTQYFGPGTRLTVL.

V and J are TRBV5-1 and TRBJ1-5; D may be TRBD1 (5 bases). Per the germline V gene, CDR1 is SGHRS and CDR2 is YFSETQ. The V gene lost 3 bases and the J gene lost 2 bases, with 6 bases spanning the gap. The CDR3 covers 13 residues. The CDR3 spells CASSSTGNQPQHF. The CDR3 coding sequence is TGCGCCAGCAGCTCGACAGGCAATCAGCCCCAGCATTTT.

The chain joins TRBV5-1 to TRBJ1-1, with TRBD1 matching 8 bases. This CDR3 spans 19 amino acids. The ends lost 1 base at V and 7 bases at J; junction bases unmatched: 21. Per the germline V gene, CDR1 is SGHRS and CDR2 is YFSETQ. In nucleotides, the CDR3 is TGCGCCAGCAGCTTGAACCCAGGGGGCGTGCTAGATTCTTATGGTGAAGCTTTCTTT. This gives the protein CASSLNPGGVLDSYGEAFF.

This clone was seen only a few times. The chain couples TRBV9 to TRBJ2-1, with D uncertain. Per germline, CDR1 SGDLS and CDR2 YYNGEE. Trimming shortened V by 0 bases and J by 5 bases, and 6 bases separated the two germline ends. This CDR3 is 13 amino acids long. The chain's CDR3 is CASSVGTDNEQFF. The CDR3 bases are TGTGCCAGCAGCGTAGGAACTGACAATGAGCAGTTCTTC.

The chain couples TRBV2 to TRBJ2-2, with 7 bases aligning to TRBD1. The V gene end was trimmed by 6 bases and the J gene end by 7 bases; junction bases not matched to a gene: 8. The CDR3 loop spans 14 amino acids. The germline CDR1 and CDR2 sequences are SNHLY and FYNNEI. The CDR3, as DNA: TGTGCCAGCAGCCCACAGGGGCCACGCGGGGAGCTGTTTTTT. This gives the protein CASSPQGPRGELFF. Combining the CDR3 with reference TRBV2 and TRBJ2-2 gives the whole variable domain EPEVTQTPSHQVTQMGQEVILRCVPISNHLYFYWYRQILGQKVEFLVSFYNNEISEKSEIFDDQFSVERPDGSNFTLKIRSTKLEDSAMYFCASSPQGPRGELFFGEGSRLTVL.

In its sample, this clone was seen once. The gene calls are TRBV14 and TRBJ2-6; the D gene is possibly TRBD2 (6 bases). Trimming stripped 3 bases from V and 12 bases from J, with 9 bases between. CDR3 length: 12 amino acids. Germline V gives CDR1 SGHDN, CDR2 FVKESK. CDR3 DNA: TGTGCCAGCAGCCAGGGGGGTGGCGTCCTGACTTTC. Amino acids: CASSQGGGVLTF.

The rearrangement uses TRBV29-1 and TRBJ2-2, with 11 bases matching TRBD2. Losses at the gene ends were 7 bases for V and 3 bases for J; bases not matched to a gene: 7. CDR3 length: 15 amino acids. CDR1 SQVTM and CDR2 ANQGSEA come from the germline V gene. The CDR3 sequence: CSGGLAGGYTGELFF. The CDR3 nucleotides read TGCAGCGGGGGGCTAGCGGGGGGTTACACCGGGGAGCTGTTTTTT.

V and J are TRBV5-1 and TRBJ1-1, with D uncertain. Deletions cut 0 bases from V and 2 bases from J, with 8 bases between. Germline assignment: CDR1 SGHRS and CDR2 YFSETQ. The CDR3 extends over 14 amino acids. DNA for the CDR3: TGCGCCAGCAGCTTGGGTAGCGCCAACACTGAAGCTTTCTTT. It yields the protein CASSLGSANTEAFF.

The J gene is TRBJ2-1, the V gene TRBV7-9; 12 positions agree with TRBD2. Germline V gene lookup returns CDR1 SEHNR and CDR2 FQNEAQ (reference sequence). Germline trimming cut 5 bases from V and 8 bases from J; bases unmatched to any gene: 13. This CDR3 is built from 17 residues. The CDR3 nucleotides read TGTGCCAGCAGCATAACCCGTGGACTAGCGGGGTACCATGAGCAGTTCTTC. It translates to CASSITRGLAGYHEQFF.

The chain is built from TRBV18 and TRBJ1-2; D gene unclear. Per the germline V gene, CDR1 is KGHSH and CDR2 is LQKENI. V lost 4 bases, J lost 3 bases, and 9 bases lay in between. This CDR3 is built from 13 residues. CDR3 residues: CASSQVRDYGYTF. As DNA, the CDR3 is TGTGCCAGCTCACAGGTTCGGGACTATGGCTACACCTTC.

The chain uses TRBV27 and TRBJ1-5; 7 nucleotides line up with TRBD1. Trimming cost V 7 bases and J 7 bases; bases outside gene matches: 13. The CDR3 is 15 amino acids. CDR1 and CDR2 (germline): MNHEY, SMNVEV (reference sequence). The CDR3 nucleotides are TGTGCCAGCACCCAAAAGGGACAGCGGGTACAGCCCCAGCATTTT. Translating gives CASTQKGQRVQPQHF.

This clone occurred once. The chain carries TRBV2 and TRBJ1-5; 7 nucleotides line up with TRBD1. Germline V gene data show CDR1 as SNHLY and CDR2 as FYNNEI. This CDR3 has 16 amino acids. J lost 3 bases, V lost 6 bases, and 11 bases had no gene match. The CDR3 region is CASSLQGISNNQPQHF. The CDR3 DNA reads TGTGCCAGCAGCCTACAGGGGATATCCAACAATCAGCCCCAGCATTTT.

The gene calls are TRBV19 and TRBJ2-3, with D hard to call. V lost 5 bases and J lost 4, with 10 bases in between. The CDR3 is 13 residues long. The germline CDR1 and CDR2 sequences are LNHDA and SQIVND (reference sequence). CDR3 in amino acids: CASSDRGADTQYF. The DNA for the CDR3 is TGTGCCAGTAGTGACCGAGGAGCAGATACGCAGTATTTT.

The J gene is TRBJ2-7, the V gene TRBV10-3; TRBD2 agrees at 10 bases. Germline V gene data show CDR1 as ENHRY and CDR2 as SYGVKD. V lost 10 bases to trimming and J lost 7 bases; unmatched junction nucleotides: 10. CDR3 size: 13 residues. CDR3 residues: CATFSGGPLEQYF. The CDR3 DNA reads TGTGCCACTTTTAGCGGGGGGCCGTTGGAGCAGTACTTC.

The rearrangement uses TRBV6-6 and TRBJ1-4; 9 bases fit TRBD1. V was pared by 4 bases and J by 8 bases, with 5 bases of the junction left unmatched. The CDR3 covers 14 residues. CDR1 is MNHNY, CDR2 SVGAGI, per germline (reference sequence). CDR3 nucleotides: TGTGCCAGCAGTTGGAGGACAGGGGACGAAAAACTGTTTTTT. Protein product: CASSWRTGDEKLFF.

As regards this clone: The same CDR3 arises from other DNA sequences in this sample as well. This chain links TRBV7-2 with TRBJ2-7, with 8 bases fitting TRBD1. V shed 3 bases, J shed 3 bases, and the junction held 4 bases outside the gene matches. CDR1 and CDR2 (germline): SGHTA, FQGNSA. The CDR3 spans 14 residues. The CDR3 reads CASSLGQEYYEQYF. The CDR3 DNA follows: TGTGCCAGCAGCTTGGGACAGGAGTACTACGAGCAGTACTTC.

For this clone: A junction boundary mismatches the germline segment, possibly from a read error. This chain uses TRBV7-9 with TRBJ2-7, with 10 nucleotides matching TRBD1. Germline CDR1 reads SEHNR; CDR2 reads FQNEAQ (reference sequence). The CDR3 extends over 15 amino acids. The CDR3 region is CSSSLGDRGSSEQYF. As DNA, the CDR3 is TGTTCCAGCAGCTTAGGGGACAGGGGTTCTTCCGAGCAGTACTTC. Combining the CDR3 with reference TRBV7-9 and TRBJ2-7 gives the whole variable domain DTGVSQNPRHKITKRGQNVTFRCDPISEHNRLYWYRQTLGQGPEFLTYFQNEAQLEKSRLLSDRFSAERPKGSFSTLEIQRTEQGDSAMYLCSSSLGDRGSSEQYFGPGTRLTVT.

The J gene is TRBJ2-6, the V gene TRBV30; D may be TRBD1 (6 bases). The CDR3 runs 16 residues. The V gene lost 1 base and the J gene lost 0 bases, with 10 bases spanning the gap. Per the germline V gene, CDR1 is GTSNPN and CDR2 is SVGIG (reference sequence). The CDR3 region has the DNA TGTGCCTGGAGTGCAGGGGCCTACTCTGGGGCCAACGTCCTGACTTTC. It codes for CAWSAGAYSGANVLTF.